This record covers a single TCR beta chain. Antigen specificity is unknown. Germline values: CDR1 SGHAT, CDR2 FQNNGV. The junction had 5 bases not matched to a gene; V was cut back by 3 bases and J by 7 bases. This CDR3 region has 13 residues. The entry originates in a study of cytomegalovirus exposure and HLA in healthy donors. General observations from the study: According to the study, 150 to 200 TCR beta chains were cytomegalovirus-associated.

The PCR employed 60 Vbeta primers together with 13 Jbeta primers. Some clones are missing from TCRdb's copy, which holds only in-frame ones; the method was immunoSEQ multiplex PCR. The clone table shows 110,000 to 150,000 clones, with the ten largest holding approximately 1%. This clonotype originated in a male donor in good health and CMV-seronegative. J is TRBJ2-7 and V is TRBV11-2, with 8 nucleotides matching TRBD1. The sequencing input was PBMCs. CDR3 region: CASSLGQDGEQYF. The CDR3 DNA follows: TGTGCCAGCAGCTTGGGACAGGATGGGGAGCAGTACTTC. Full variable domain (remainder filled in from reference TRBV11-2 and TRBJ2-7): EAGVAQSPRYKIIEKRQSVAFWCNPISGHATLYWYQQILGQGPKLLIQFQNNGVVDDSQLPKDRFSAERLKGVDSTLKIQPAKLEDSAVYLCASSLGQDGEQYFGPGTRLTVT.